This TCR beta chain appears in the sequencing data of a study of shared clonotypes between healthy human individuals. Only one count was recorded for this clone. Antigen unknown. The donors, healthy adults who were HIV-negative, had experienced no recent acute infections or vaccinations. Findings of the study overall: The generation probabilities recorded for non-shared clonotypes fell below those of clonotypes shared by all four donors.

Profiling relied on immunoSEQ multiplex PCR, and the TCRdb table lists in-frame clones only, not all of them. The sample has about 2,500,000 clones; about 92% are singletons. The V gene lost 6 bases and the J gene lost 0 bases, with 14 bases spanning the gap. Germline values: CDR1 LNHDA, CDR2 SQIVND (reference sequence). The CDR3 contains 15 residues. The TCR originated in a man between 18 and 35 years old in good health. The chain is built from TRBV19 and TRBJ1-2; D is possibly TRBD1 (5 bases). Source material: naive CD4+ T cells sorted from blood. As for subset: CD45RA+ positively selected. CDR3: CASRVTTQANYGYTF. CDR3 nucleotides: TGTGCCAGTAGGGTCACAACACAGGCTAACTATGGCTACACCTTC.